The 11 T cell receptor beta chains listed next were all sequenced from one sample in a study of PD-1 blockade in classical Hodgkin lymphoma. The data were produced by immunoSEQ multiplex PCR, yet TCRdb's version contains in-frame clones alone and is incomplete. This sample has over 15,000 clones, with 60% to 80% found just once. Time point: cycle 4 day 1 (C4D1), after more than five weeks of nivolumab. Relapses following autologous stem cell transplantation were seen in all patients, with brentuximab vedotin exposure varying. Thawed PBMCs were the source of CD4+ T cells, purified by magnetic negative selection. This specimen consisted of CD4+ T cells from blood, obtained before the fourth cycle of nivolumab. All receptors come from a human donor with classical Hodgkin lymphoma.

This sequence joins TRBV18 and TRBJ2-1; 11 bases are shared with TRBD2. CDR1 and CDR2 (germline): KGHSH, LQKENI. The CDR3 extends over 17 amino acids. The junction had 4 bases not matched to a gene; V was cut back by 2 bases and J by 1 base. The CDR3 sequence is CASSPFLAGGSYNEQFF. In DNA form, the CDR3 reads TGTGCCAGCTCACCATTCTTAGCGGGAGGGTCCTACAATGAGCAGTTCTTC.

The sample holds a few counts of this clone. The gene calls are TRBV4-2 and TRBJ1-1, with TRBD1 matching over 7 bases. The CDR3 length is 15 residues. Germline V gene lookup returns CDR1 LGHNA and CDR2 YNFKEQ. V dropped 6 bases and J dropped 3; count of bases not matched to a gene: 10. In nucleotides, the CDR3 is TGTGCCAGCAGACCCCGCGACAGGGTCGACACTGAAGCTTTCTTT. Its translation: CASRPRDRVDTEAFF.

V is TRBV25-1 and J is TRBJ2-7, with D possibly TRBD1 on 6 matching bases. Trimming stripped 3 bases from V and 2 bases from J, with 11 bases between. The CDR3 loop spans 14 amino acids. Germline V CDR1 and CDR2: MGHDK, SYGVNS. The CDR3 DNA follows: TGTGCCAGCAGTGAGACAGGCGTAACCTACGAGCAGTACTTC. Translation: CASSETGVTYEQYF.

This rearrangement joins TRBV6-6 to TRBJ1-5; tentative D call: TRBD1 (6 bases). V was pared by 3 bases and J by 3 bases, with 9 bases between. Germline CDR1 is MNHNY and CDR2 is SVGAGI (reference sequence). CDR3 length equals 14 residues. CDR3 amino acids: CASSYGQNNQPQHF. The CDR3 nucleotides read TGTGCCAGCAGTTATGGACAGAACAATCAGCCCCAGCATTTT.

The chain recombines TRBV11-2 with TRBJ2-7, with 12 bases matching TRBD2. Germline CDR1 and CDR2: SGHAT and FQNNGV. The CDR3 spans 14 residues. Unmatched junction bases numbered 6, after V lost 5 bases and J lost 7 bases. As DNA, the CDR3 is TGTGCCAGCAGCACTAGCGGGGGGACTGGGGAGCAGTACTTC. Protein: CASSTSGGTGEQYF.

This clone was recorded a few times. CDR3 nucleotides: TGTGCCAGCACCCAACAGACCAGTGGTGAGCAGTTCTTC. It codes for CASTQQTSGEQFF. The gene calls are TRBV2 and TRBJ2-1; D is unclear. Trimming stripped 7 bases from V and 9 bases from J, with 16 bases between. The germline CDR1 and CDR2 sequences are SNHLY and FYNNEI. The CDR3 loop spans 13 amino acids.

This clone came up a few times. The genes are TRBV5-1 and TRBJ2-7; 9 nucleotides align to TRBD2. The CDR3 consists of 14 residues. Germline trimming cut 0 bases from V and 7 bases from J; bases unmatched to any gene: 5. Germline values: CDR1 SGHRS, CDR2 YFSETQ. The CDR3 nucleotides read TGCGCCAGCAGCTTGGTAGCGGGAGCACAAGAGCAGTACTTC. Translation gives CASSLVAGAQEQYF.

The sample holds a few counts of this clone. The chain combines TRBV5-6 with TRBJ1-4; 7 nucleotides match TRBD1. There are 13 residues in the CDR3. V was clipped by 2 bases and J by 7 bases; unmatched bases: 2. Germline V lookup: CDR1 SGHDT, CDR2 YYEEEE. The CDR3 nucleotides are TGTGCCAGCAGCTTTCCAGGGGGTGAAAAACTGTTTTTT. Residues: CASSFPGGEKLFF.

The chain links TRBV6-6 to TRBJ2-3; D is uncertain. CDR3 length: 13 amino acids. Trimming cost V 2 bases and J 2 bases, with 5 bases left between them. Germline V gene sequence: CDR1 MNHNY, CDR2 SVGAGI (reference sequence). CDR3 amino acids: CASSYPNTDTQYF. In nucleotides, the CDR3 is TGTGCCAGCAGTTACCCTAACACAGATACGCAGTATTTT.

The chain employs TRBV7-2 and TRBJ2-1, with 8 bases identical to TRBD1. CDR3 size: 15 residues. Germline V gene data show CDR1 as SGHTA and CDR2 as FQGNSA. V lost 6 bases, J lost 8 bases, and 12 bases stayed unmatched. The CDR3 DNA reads TGTGCCAGCAGTTCTGCCGGGACAGGCTTCCATGAGCAGTTCTTC. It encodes CASSSAGTGFHEQFF.

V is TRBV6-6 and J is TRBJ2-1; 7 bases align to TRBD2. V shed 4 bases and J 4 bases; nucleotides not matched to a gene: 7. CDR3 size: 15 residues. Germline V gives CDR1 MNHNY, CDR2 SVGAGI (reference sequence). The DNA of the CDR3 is TGTGCCAGCAGTTGGCCACAGCGGGGATACAATGAGCAGTTCTTC. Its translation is CASSWPQRGYNEQFF.